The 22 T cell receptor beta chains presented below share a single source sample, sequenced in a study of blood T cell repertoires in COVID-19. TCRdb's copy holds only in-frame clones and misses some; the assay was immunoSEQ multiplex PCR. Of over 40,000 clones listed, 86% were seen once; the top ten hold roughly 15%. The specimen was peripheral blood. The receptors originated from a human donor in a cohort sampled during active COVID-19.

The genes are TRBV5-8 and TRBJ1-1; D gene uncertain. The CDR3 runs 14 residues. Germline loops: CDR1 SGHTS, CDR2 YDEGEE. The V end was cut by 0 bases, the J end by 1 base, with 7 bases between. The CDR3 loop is CASSLETKNTEAFF. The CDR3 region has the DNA TGTGCCAGCAGCTTGGAAACAAAGAACACTGAAGCTTTCTTT.

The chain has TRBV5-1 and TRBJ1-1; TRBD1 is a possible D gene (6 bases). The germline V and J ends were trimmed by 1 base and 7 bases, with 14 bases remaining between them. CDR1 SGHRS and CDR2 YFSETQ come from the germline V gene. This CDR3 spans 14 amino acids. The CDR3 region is CASSLSGTLIEAFF. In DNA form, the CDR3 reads TGCGCCAGCAGCTTGAGTGGGACACTAATTGAAGCTTTCTTT.

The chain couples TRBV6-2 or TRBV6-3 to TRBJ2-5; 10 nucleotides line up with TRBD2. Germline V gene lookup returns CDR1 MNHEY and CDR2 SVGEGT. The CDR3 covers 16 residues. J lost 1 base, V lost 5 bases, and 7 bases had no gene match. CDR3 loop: CASSRGLADFQETQYF. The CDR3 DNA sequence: TGTGCCAGCAGTCGCGGACTAGCGGATTTCCAAGAGACCCAGTACTTC.

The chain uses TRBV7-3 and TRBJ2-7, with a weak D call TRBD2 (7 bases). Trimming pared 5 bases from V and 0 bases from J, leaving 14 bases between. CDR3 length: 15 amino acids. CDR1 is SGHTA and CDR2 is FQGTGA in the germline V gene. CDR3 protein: CASSQGGGSSYEQYF. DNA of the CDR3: TGTGCCAGCAGCCAAGGGGGGGGGAGCTCCTACGAGCAGTACTTC.

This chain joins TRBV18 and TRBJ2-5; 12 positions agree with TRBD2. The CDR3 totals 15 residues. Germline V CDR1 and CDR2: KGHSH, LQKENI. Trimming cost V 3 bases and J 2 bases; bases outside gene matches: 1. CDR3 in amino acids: CASSPGLAGQETQYF. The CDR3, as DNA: TGTGCCAGCTCACCCGGACTAGCGGGACAAGAGACCCAGTACTTC.

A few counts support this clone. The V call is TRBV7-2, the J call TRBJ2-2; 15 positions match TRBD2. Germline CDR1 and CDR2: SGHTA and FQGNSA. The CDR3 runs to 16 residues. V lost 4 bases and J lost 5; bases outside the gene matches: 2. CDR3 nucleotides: TGTGCCAGCAGCTCCGGACTAGCGGGAGGGACCGGGGAGCTGTTTTTT. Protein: CASSSGLAGGTGELFF.

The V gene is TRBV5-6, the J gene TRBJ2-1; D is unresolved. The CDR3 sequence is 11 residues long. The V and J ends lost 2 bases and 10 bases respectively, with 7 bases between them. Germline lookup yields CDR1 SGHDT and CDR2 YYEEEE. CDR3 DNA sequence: TGTGCCAGCAGCTTTACTAACGAGCAGTTCTTC. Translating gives CASSFTNEQFF.

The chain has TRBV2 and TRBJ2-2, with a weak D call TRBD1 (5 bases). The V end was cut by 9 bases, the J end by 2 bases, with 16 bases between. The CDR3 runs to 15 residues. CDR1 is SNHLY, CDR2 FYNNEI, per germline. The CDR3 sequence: CARTSTVINTGELFF. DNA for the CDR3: TGTGCCAGGACATCGACAGTGATTAACACCGGGGAGCTGTTTTTT.

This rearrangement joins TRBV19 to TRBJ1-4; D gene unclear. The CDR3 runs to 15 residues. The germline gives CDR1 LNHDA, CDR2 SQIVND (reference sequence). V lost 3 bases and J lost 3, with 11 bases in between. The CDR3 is CASSISRGSNEKLFF. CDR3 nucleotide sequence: TGTGCCAGTAGTATTTCACGGGGATCTAATGAAAAACTGTTTTTT.

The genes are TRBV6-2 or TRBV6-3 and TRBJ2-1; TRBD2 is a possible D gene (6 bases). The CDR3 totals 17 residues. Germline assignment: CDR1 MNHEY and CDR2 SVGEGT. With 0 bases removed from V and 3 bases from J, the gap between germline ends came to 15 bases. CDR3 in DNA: TGTGCCAGCAGTTACTCCCCGGTTAGCGGACTCTACAATGAGCAGTTCTTC. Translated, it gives CASSYSPVSGLYNEQFF.

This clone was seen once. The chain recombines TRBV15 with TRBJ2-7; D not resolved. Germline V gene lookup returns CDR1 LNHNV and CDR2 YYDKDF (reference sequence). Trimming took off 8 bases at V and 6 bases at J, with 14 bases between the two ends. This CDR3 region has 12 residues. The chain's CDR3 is CATRSERSEQYF. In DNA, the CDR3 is TGTGCCACCCGGTCGGAGAGGAGCGAGCAGTACTTC.

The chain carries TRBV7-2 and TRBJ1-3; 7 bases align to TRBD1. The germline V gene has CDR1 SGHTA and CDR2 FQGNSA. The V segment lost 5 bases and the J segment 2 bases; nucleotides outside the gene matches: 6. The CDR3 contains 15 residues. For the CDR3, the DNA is TGTGCCAGCAGCACGCTGACAGGGACTGGAAACACCATATATTTT. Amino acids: CASSTLTGTGNTIYF.

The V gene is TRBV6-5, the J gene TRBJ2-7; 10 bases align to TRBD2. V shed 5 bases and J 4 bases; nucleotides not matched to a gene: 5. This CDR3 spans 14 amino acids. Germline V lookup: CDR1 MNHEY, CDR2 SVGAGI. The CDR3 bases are TGTGCCAGCAGTCGTAGCGGGGGGATATACGAGCAGTACTTC. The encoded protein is CASSRSGGIYEQYF.

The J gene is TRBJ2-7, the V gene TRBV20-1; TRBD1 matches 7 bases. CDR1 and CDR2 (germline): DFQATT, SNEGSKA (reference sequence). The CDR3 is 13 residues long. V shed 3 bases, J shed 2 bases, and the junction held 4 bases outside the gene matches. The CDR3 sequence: CSASPGQAYEQYF. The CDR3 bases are TGCAGTGCTAGTCCTGGACAGGCCTACGAGCAGTACTTC.

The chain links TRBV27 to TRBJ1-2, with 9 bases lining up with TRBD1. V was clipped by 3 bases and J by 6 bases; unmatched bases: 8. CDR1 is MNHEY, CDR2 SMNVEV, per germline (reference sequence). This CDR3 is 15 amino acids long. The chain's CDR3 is CASSFATGGGHGYTF. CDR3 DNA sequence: TGTGCCAGCAGTTTTGCGACAGGGGGAGGACATGGCTACACCTTC.

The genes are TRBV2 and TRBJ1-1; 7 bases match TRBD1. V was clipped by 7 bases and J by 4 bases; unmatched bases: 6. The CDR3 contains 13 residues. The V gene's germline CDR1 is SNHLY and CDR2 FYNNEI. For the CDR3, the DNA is TGTGCCAGCACCCAAGACAGGGCCACTGAAGCTTTCTTT. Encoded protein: CASTQDRATEAFF.

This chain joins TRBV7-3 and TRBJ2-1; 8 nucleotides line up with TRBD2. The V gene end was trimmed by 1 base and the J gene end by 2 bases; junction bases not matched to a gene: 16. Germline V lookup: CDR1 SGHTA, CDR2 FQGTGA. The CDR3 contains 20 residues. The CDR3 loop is CASSLKNPLTGRGAYNEQFF. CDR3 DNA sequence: TGTGCCAGCAGCTTAAAAAACCCCCTAACGGGGCGGGGGGCCTACAATGAGCAGTTCTTC. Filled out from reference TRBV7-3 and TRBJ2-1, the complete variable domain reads GAGVSQTPSNKVTEKGKYVELRCDPISGHTALYWYRQSLGQGPEFLIYFQGTGAADDSGLPNDRFFAVRPEGSVSTLKIQRTERGDSAVYLCASSLKNPLTGRGAYNEQFFGPGTRLTVL.

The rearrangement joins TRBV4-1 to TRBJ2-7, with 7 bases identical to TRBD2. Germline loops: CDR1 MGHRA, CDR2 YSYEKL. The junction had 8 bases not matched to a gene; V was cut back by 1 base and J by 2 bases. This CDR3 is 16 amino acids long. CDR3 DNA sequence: TGCGCCAGCAGCCAAGGCGTAGCGGGCCTCACCTACGAGCAGTACTTC. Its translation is CASSQGVAGLTYEQYF.

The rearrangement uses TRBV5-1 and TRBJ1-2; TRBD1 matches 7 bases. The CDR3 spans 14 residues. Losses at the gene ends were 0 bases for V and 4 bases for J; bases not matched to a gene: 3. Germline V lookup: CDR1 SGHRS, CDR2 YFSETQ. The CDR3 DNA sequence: TGCGCCAGCAGCTTGGTAACAGGGGCCTATGGCTACACCTTC. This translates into CASSLVTGAYGYTF.

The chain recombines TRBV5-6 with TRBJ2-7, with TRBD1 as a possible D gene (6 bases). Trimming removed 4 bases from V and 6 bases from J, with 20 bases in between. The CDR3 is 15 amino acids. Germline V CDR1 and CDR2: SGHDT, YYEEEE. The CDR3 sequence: CASSPWTVLASEQYF. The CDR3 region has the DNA TGTGCCAGCAGCCCTTGGACAGTCCTGGCCTCCGAGCAGTACTTC.

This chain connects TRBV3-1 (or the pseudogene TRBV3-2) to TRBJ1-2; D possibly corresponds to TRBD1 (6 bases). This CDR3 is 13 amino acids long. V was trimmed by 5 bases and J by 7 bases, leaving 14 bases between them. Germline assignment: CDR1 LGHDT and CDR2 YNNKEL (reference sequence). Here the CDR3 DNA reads TGTGCCAGCAGCTCCAACGGACAGTCTGGCTACACCTTC. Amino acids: CASSSNGQSGYTF.

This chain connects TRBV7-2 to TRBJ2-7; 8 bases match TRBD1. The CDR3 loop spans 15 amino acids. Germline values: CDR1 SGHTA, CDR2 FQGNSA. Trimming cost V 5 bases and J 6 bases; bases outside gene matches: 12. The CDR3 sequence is CASSLRPGTGSEQYF. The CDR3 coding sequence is TGTGCCAGCAGCCTAAGACCTGGGACAGGCTCCGAGCAGTACTTC.